A single sample is the source of the 25 T cell receptor beta chains below, sequenced in a study of T-cell reconstitution after alpha-beta-depleted transplantation in children. Unique molecular identifiers were incorporated during preparation of the TCRbeta library. One entry per CDR3 protein results from TCRdb running MiXCR on the PCR reads. The table has about 98,000 distinct CDR3 sequences, 23% seen once. This material consisted of PBMCs, taken before TCRalphabeta/CD19-depleted stem cell transplant. The origin of the receptors is a boy between 2 and 10 years old with acute lymphoblastic leukemia, due to receive a stem cell transplant.

The chain carries TRBV29-1 and TRBJ2-1; possible D gene TRBD2, 7 bases. Deletions cut 3 bases from V and 3 bases from J, with 12 bases between. The CDR3 covers 14 residues. The V gene's germline CDR1 is SQVTM and CDR2 ANQGSEA. CDR3 DNA sequence: TGCAGCGTTGACGCGGGGGCGTTCTACAATGAGCAGTTCTTC. Translation gives CSVDAGAFYNEQFF.

This clonotype showed up just a few times. The chain carries TRBV12-3 or TRBV12-4 and TRBJ2-7, with D possibly being TRBD1 (7 bases). The CDR3 sequence is 14 residues long. The V gene lost 5 bases and the J gene lost 2 bases, with 13 bases spanning the gap. The CDR3 sequence: CASSPRGAAYEQYF. CDR3 DNA sequence: TGTGCCAGCAGTCCCAGGGGGGCCGCCTACGAGCAGTACTTC.

The V call is TRBV6-2 or TRBV6-3, the J call TRBJ1-2; TRBD1 aligns across 10 bases. This CDR3 comprises 15 residues. Trimming removed 2 bases from V and 6 bases from J; junction bases left unmatched: 6. Per germline, CDR1 MNHEY and CDR2 SVGEGT. The CDR3 DNA is TGTGCCAGCAGTTACCGAATGGGACAGGGGAATGGCTACACCTTC. Translating gives CASSYRMGQGNGYTF.

In this sample, this clonotype turned up many times. This rearrangement joins TRBV9 to TRBJ2-5, with D perhaps TRBD1 or TRBD2 (5 bases each). The CDR3 has 14 residues. Trimming left V 2 bases short and J 0 bases short, with 8 bases between. CDR1 and CDR2 (germline): SGDLS, YYNGEE. For the CDR3, the DNA is TGTGCCAGCAGCGTTCTGGGGGACCAAGAGACCCAGTACTTC. It codes for CASSVLGDQETQYF. Variable domain in full (rest from reference TRBV9 and TRBJ2-5): DSGVTQTPKHLITATGQRVTLRCSPRSGDLSVYWYQQSLDQGLQFLIQYYNGEERAKGNILERFSAQQFPDLHSELNLSSLELGDSALYFCASSVLGDQETQYFGPGTRLLVL.

The DNA of the CDR3 is TGCGCCAGCAGCTTCCGGGACAGGCAGTTCTTC. This gives the protein CASSFRDRQFF. This chain uses TRBV5-1 with TRBJ2-1; 7 positions match TRBD1. V trimming: 2 bases; J trimming: 12 bases; junction bases outside the gene matches: 2. The CDR3 spans 11 residues. Per germline, CDR1 SGHRS and CDR2 YFSETQ.

The chain recombines TRBV12-3 or TRBV12-4 with TRBJ2-1; the D gene is possibly TRBD2 (6 bases). There are 13 residues in the CDR3. V was clipped by 5 bases and J by 4 bases, with 9 bases between them. CDR3 nucleotide sequence: TGTGCCAGCAGTCCGACTAGATACAATGAGCAGTTCTTC. Translation gives CASSPTRYNEQFF.

This clonotype was picked up many times. The gene calls are TRBV7-9 and TRBJ2-3, with 10 bases lining up with TRBD2. The CDR3 has 15 amino acids. CDR1 is SEHNR, CDR2 FQNEAQ, per germline (reference sequence). The J segment lost 0 bases and the V segment lost 3 bases, leaving 0 bases of the junction unmatched. CDR3 DNA sequence: TGTGCCAGCAGCTTGACTAGCGGGAGCACAGATACGCAGTATTTT. Encoded protein: CASSLTSGSTDTQYF.

This chain joins TRBV14 and TRBJ2-2; the match to TRBD1 covers 8 bases. The CDR3 spans 14 residues. Germline assignment: CDR1 SGHDN and CDR2 FVKESK. V was pared by 5 bases and J by 6 bases, with 5 bases of the junction left unmatched. CDR3 protein: CASSVQGASGELFF. DNA for the CDR3: TGTGCCAGCAGCGTGCAGGGGGCTTCCGGGGAGCTGTTTTTT. Complete variable domain (other parts from reference TRBV14 and TRBJ2-2): EAGVTQFPSHSVIEKGQTVTLRCDPISGHDNLYWYRRVMGKEIKFLLHFVKESKQDESGMPNNRFLAERTGGTYSTLKVQPAELEDSGVYFCASSVQGASGELFFGEGSRLTVL.

The chain is built from TRBV6-4 and TRBJ2-3, with TRBD2 matching 7 bases. V trimming: 0 bases; J trimming: 4 bases; junction bases outside the gene matches: 7. This CDR3 contains 16 residues. Germline V CDR1 and CDR2: MRHNA, SNTAGT. CDR3 amino acids: CASSDSSSGGADTQYF. As DNA, the CDR3 is TGTGCCAGCAGTGACTCTTCTAGCGGAGGGGCAGATACGCAGTATTTT.

The chain recombines TRBV20-1 with TRBJ2-3; D uncertain. V lost 6 bases and J lost 5, with 12 bases in between. CDR3 length: 12 amino acids. CDR1 DFQATT and CDR2 SNEGSKA come from the germline V gene (reference sequence). The CDR3: CSASKAGDTQYF. In DNA form, the CDR3 reads TGCAGTGCCAGTAAGGCAGGAGATACGCAGTATTTT.

CDR3 sequence (DNA): TGCGCCAGCAGTGATTCTAGAGGAAAGGAGCAGTACTTC. Translating it yields CASSDSRGKEQYF. The chain uses TRBV10-2 and TRBJ2-7; unclear D gene. The CDR3 has 13 amino acids. The ends were cut back, 3 bases at V and 7 bases at J, with 13 bases in the middle. CDR1 is WSHSY and CDR2 is SAAADI in the germline V gene.

CDR3 in amino acids: CASSPDGNPSGYTF. DNA of the CDR3: TGTGCCAGCAGCCCAGACGGGAATCCGTCTGGCTACACCTTC. The J gene is TRBJ1-2, the V gene TRBV7-3; the D is unclear. Germline CDR1 SGHTA, CDR2 FQGTGA. V was trimmed by 5 bases and J by 7 bases, leaving 17 bases between them. This CDR3 has 14 residues.

V is TRBV7-8 and J is TRBJ2-3; D unclear. This CDR3 has 15 residues. V was cut by 1 base and J by 6 bases, with 14 bases left in between. Germline-derived CDR1 and CDR2 are SGHVS and FQNEAQ. In DNA, the CDR3 is TGTGCCAGCAGCTTAGATGTGGCAGCCGGGGATACGCAGTATTTT. It encodes CASSLDVAAGDTQYF.

The V gene is TRBV5-1, the J gene TRBJ2-1; D could derive from TRBD1 or TRBD2 (5 bases each). The V gene lost 4 bases and the J gene lost 10 bases, with 12 bases spanning the gap. The CDR3 covers 12 residues. In germline, CDR1 is SGHRS, CDR2 YFSETQ. CDR3 amino acids: CASSRDPMEQFF. CDR3 nucleotides: TGCGCCAGCAGCCGGGACCCCATGGAGCAGTTCTTC.

This clonotype was found many times. The CDR3 does not close with the conserved phenylalanine or tryptophan, likely indicating a read error. No DNA is shown, since the ends of the CDR3 on it are uncertain; the CDR3 is the one TCRdb lists. The chain uses TRBV20-1 and TRBJ1-1; TRBD1 is taken as the D call from the table, unchecked against the DNA. The CDR3 adds up to 14 amino acids, both ends counted. Germline V gene lookup returns CDR1 DFQATT and CDR2 SNEGSKA (reference sequence). The CDR3 here is CSAMPGQGRRGLVL.

The J gene is TRBJ2-5, the V gene TRBV7-2; 15 nucleotides match TRBD2. V lost 0 bases to trimming and J lost 4 bases; unmatched junction nucleotides: 6. From germline, CDR1 is SGHTA and CDR2 FQGNSA. CDR3 length: 18 amino acids. CDR3 sequence reads: CASSLATPGLAGGETQYF. DNA for the CDR3: TGTGCCAGCAGCTTAGCAACCCCGGGACTAGCGGGAGGAGAGACCCAGTACTTC.

V usage is TRBV7-2 and J usage is TRBJ2-1, with 7 nucleotides matching TRBD1. The V gene end was trimmed by 5 bases and the J gene end by 8 bases; junction bases not matched to a gene: 9. The CDR3 is 14 residues long. The germline V gene encodes CDR1 SGHTA and CDR2 FQGNSA. In DNA, the CDR3 is TGTGCCAGCAGCCCGACAGGGAGTTACTATGAGCAGTTCTTC. Its translation is CASSPTGSYYEQFF.

The chain links TRBV29-1 to TRBJ2-1, with 8 bases fitting TRBD1. V lost 7 bases to trimming and J lost 2 bases; unmatched junction nucleotides: 4. The CDR3 contains 13 residues. Germline V gives CDR1 SQVTM, CDR2 ANQGSEA. DNA for the CDR3: TGCAGCGCTGACAGGGGACCCTACAATGAGCAGTTCTTC. Translated, it gives CSADRGPYNEQFF.

This chain joins TRBV6-1 and TRBJ2-7; weak D call: TRBD1 (6 bases). V gave up 11 bases and J gave up 5 bases, with 22 bases separating them. The length of the CDR3 is 14 residues. In germline, CDR1 is MNHNS, CDR2 SASEGT. The CDR3 DNA follows: TGTGCCTCCTTTGGGGACATCCGGGACCACGAGCAGTACTTC. Translation gives CASFGDIRDHEQYF.

The J gene is TRBJ1-5, the V gene TRBV4-1, with D unresolved. Trimming shortened V by 4 bases and J by 0 bases, and 13 bases separated the two germline ends. The CDR3 contains 16 residues. The germline V gene encodes CDR1 MGHRA and CDR2 YSYEKL. For the CDR3, the DNA is TGCGCCAGCAGCCGCACAATGGTTCGTAGCAATCAGCCCCAGCATTTT. Its translation: CASSRTMVRSNQPQHF.

This clonotype has a count of ten or more. The chain carries TRBV11-2 and TRBJ2-7; 8 bases fit TRBD1. With V trimmed by 4 bases and J by 0 bases, 8 bases remained unmatched. The CDR3 is 16 amino acids. Germline-derived CDR1 and CDR2 are SGHAT and FQNNGV. The CDR3 loop reads CASSSQGTGVSYEQYF. The DNA of the CDR3 is TGTGCCAGCAGCTCCCAAGGGACAGGAGTCTCCTACGAGCAGTACTTC.

This chain uses TRBV4-1 with TRBJ2-2; D unclear. Germline CDR1 and CDR2: MGHRA and YSYEKL. The ends were cut back, 7 bases at V and 4 bases at J, with 7 bases in the middle. This CDR3 is 12 amino acids long. CDR3 DNA: TGCGCCAGCACATCACTCACCGGGGAGCTGTTTTTT. Its protein product is CASTSLTGELFF.

This chain joins TRBV18 and TRBJ2-3, with D maybe TRBD2 (6 bases). Germline CDR1 KGHSH, CDR2 LQKENI. With 6 bases removed from V and 6 bases from J, the gap between germline ends came to 16 bases. The CDR3 sequence is 14 residues long. CDR3: CASSERRGHDTQYF. DNA of the CDR3: TGTGCCAGCTCTGAGCGGAGGGGCCATGATACGCAGTATTTT.

The chain joins TRBV5-1 to TRBJ1-1; 10 bases fit TRBD1. V was clipped by 6 bases and J by 7 bases; unmatched bases: 9. CDR1 is SGHRS and CDR2 is YFSETQ in the germline V gene. The CDR3 covers 14 residues. The chain's CDR3 is CASNNNRDRGEAFF. The CDR3 bases are TGCGCCAGCAACAATAACCGGGACAGGGGTGAAGCTTTCTTT.

The V gene is TRBV20-1, the J gene TRBJ1-1, with D perhaps TRBD1 (5 bases). This CDR3 is 13 amino acids long. V was pared by 1 base and J by 3 bases, with 9 bases between. Germline V lookup: CDR1 DFQATT, CDR2 SNEGSKA (reference sequence). The CDR3 nucleotides read TGCAGTGCTAGAGGTGGGGCCGACACTGAAGCTTTCTTT. It specifies CSARGGADTEAFF.